The 5 T cell receptor beta chains presented below share a single source sample, sequenced in a study of cytomegalovirus exposure and HLA in healthy donors. Both 60 Vbeta primers and 13 Jbeta primers went into the PCR. The method was immunoSEQ multiplex PCR; TCRdb's version includes in-frame clones alone and lacks a portion of them. This sample yields 60,000 to 85,000 clones, of which roughly 70% are seen a single time; 4% to 5% belongs to the top ten. The specimen sequenced was PBMCs. Every receptor here comes from a man aged 60 to 75 in good health and CMV-seropositive.

The chain couples TRBV10-1 to TRBJ2-5; D is unresolved. V shed 3 bases and J shed 1 base, with 6 bases lying between them. Germline loops: CDR1 WNHNN, CDR2 SYGVQD (reference sequence). This CDR3 spans 13 amino acids. CDR3 bases: TGCGCCAGCAGTGACTACCTCCAAGAGACCCAGTACTTC. It codes for CASSDYLQETQYF.

This clone occurred a few times. V and J are TRBV4-1 and TRBJ2-7, with 15 nucleotides matching TRBD2. The CDR3 length is 16 residues. The trim removed 4 bases at V and 2 bases at J, leaving 3 bases unmatched. Germline V gene lookup returns CDR1 MGHRA and CDR2 YSYEKL. The CDR3 bases are TGCGCCAGCAGCCCTGGGACTAGCGGGGGGACCTACGAGCAGTACTTC. Residues: CASSPGTSGGTYEQYF.

This clone was observed once. This chain uses TRBV7-2 with TRBJ2-7; 8 bases map to TRBD1. Unmatched junction bases numbered 11, after V lost 5 bases and J lost 2 bases. The CDR3 is made up of 16 amino acids. Germline lookup yields CDR1 SGHTA and CDR2 FQGNSA. CDR3 residues: CASSQGKGTGPYEQYF. The CDR3 nucleotides are TGTGCCAGCAGCCAGGGTAAAGGGACAGGTCCCTACGAGCAGTACTTC.

V gene TRBV5-1 combines with J gene TRBJ2-2; D unclear. Trimming stripped 2 bases from V and 6 bases from J, with 5 bases between. The V gene's germline CDR1 is SGHRS and CDR2 YFSETQ. The CDR3 totals 12 residues. The CDR3, as DNA: TGCGCCAGCAGCTTCCAGTCCGGGGAGCTGTTTTTT. Its translation is CASSFQSGELFF.

This clone was seen only a few times. The J gene is TRBJ2-7, the V gene TRBV30; 9 bases match TRBD2. The CDR3 consists of 13 residues. J gave up 3 bases and V 5 bases, and 5 bases lay outside the gene matches. CDR1 and CDR2 (germline): GTSNPN, SVGIG (reference sequence). This CDR3 is CAWAFSGSYEQYF. In DNA, the CDR3 is TGTGCCTGGGCCTTTAGCGGGAGCTACGAGCAGTACTTC.